This TCR beta chain is drawn from a study of cytomegalovirus exposure and HLA in healthy donors. General observations from the study: Versus the approximately 670-donor mean, an Asian-associated ancestry cluster reportedly showed fewer N-insertions in a later analysis. Sequencing likely produced, as an artifact, a cluster of highly shared sequence variants.

PCR was performed using 60 Vbeta and 13 Jbeta primers. The method was immunoSEQ multiplex PCR; TCRdb's version includes in-frame clones alone and lacks a portion of them. The table has about 120,000 clones, about 78% seen once; the top ten hold more than 3%. Trimming shortened V by 0 bases and J by 4 bases, and 9 bases separated the two germline ends. The V gene's germline CDR1 is SGHDN and CDR2 FVKESK. This CDR3 has 14 amino acids. With respect to this clone: As yet, its antigen is unknown.

Sequencing used PBMCs. The chain is built from TRBV14 and TRBJ1-2, with TRBD1 as a possible D gene (5 bases). The clonotype comes from a young man in good health and CMV-seronegative. This chain's CDR3 is CASSQDRQPYGYTF. The DNA of the CDR3 is TGTGCCAGCAGCCAAGATCGACAGCCCTATGGCTACACCTTC. The full variable domain, completed using reference TRBV14 and TRBJ1-2, is EAGVTQFPSHSVIEKGQTVTLRCDPISGHDNLYWYRRVMGKEIKFLLHFVKESKQDESGMPNNRFLAERTGGTYSTLKVQPAELEDSGVYFCASSQDRQPYGYTFGSGTRLTVV.